The entry below describes one T cell receptor (beta chain). Produced via immunoSEQ multiplex PCR; TCRdb's table is partial and in-frame only. The repertoire consists of some 530,000 clones, with over 70% occurring once and the leading ten covering roughly 13%. The sample is drawn from a study of shared clonotypes between healthy human individuals. J was trimmed by 2 bases and V by 5 bases; bases with no gene match: 13. The CDR3 totals 19 residues. Germline V gene sequence: CDR1 SGHTA, CDR2 FQGNSA. This chain uses TRBV7-2 with TRBJ2-7, with 15 bases fitting TRBD2. This sequence originates from a woman aged 40-49 years in good health. Some clones in this sample may be carry-over from other donors' samples. The sample taken for sequencing was PBMCs. DNA of the CDR3: TGTGCCAGCAGCAAGCCGGGACTAGCGGGAGGCCAGTCCCCCTACGAGCAGTACTTC. It yields the protein CASSKPGLAGGQSPYEQYF.